This TCR beta chain was identified during a study of human T cells and chemical hapten exposure (TCRdb year 2021). Background on the whole study: For sensitization, 2% DPC in acetone was applied to a 2 cm by 2 cm area of upper inner arm skin. Weekly therapeutic DPC doses were additionally applied to the scalp of patients throughout the approximately 23-week study period. Patch testing on the upper back used Finn chambers containing 0.01% DPC, with scoring done after 6 days according to International Contact Dermatitis Research Group standards. The mostly female patient cohort included alopecia areata with under or over 50% scalp involvement, alopecia totalis and alopecia universalis. Libraries were combined into a pool for sequencing, and differences in TCR yield between samples came mainly from small differences in library volumes within the pool. Peripheral blood TCR repertoire changes were tracked in vivo in alopecia patients during primary and secondary sensitization to the hapten diphenylcyclopropenone (DPC). Blood samples were taken from patients before sensitization (week 0) and at 2, 6 and about 24 weeks after DPC sensitization. Under 30 alopecia patients gave blood for TCR sequencing at one to four time points (pre-sensitization, 2, 6 and 24 weeks). Study-wide conclusions, independent of this receptor: After repeated subsampling, changes were observed in the strength of the expansion versus patch-test correlation and in the threshold at which the correlation became significant. Patch test score was positively correlated with the number of PT1 expanded TCRs, with significance at thresholds 8, 16 and 32 but not at 4. All patients had alopecia, a presumed autoimmune disease, so their immune response might differ from that of healthy individuals. DPC sensitization did not change how many TCRs were above 1 in 1000 frequency, and no evidence was found of alterations in global repertoire structure. Significantly more large CDR3 similarity clusters were formed by expanded TCRs than by pre-sensitization or healthy control sets, consistent with antigen-driven responses.

As concerns this clonotype: Its recognized antigen is unknown. No qualities accompany the bases; no much larger clone lies one base away.

Interpreted using the paper, the time point label stands for: patch test 1, 2 weeks after DPC sensitization. This specimen's treatment or condition label, interpreted: therapeutic diphenylcyclopropenone sensitization with weekly scalp DPC. At every patch-test visit, the blood draw took place before the patch test was put on. Patients were considered eligible if aged 18 to 70, diagnosed with alopecia and deemed suitable for DPC therapy, and patients were excluded if pregnant. Total RNA was isolated from unfractionated whole blood collected in Tempus Blood RNA tubes. From its cysteine to its phenylalanine, the CDR3 spans 15 amino acids. Only the CDR3 portion is preserved as DNA: 45 bases, with reading frame beginning at the first base. CDR1 SGHVS and CDR2 FQNEAQ were looked up in the germline V gene. The germline V and J ends show losses of 5 bases and 5 bases respectively, and no gene match explains 7 bases of the junction.

Libraries were constructed by RACE. The sequencer listed for this sample is NextSeq 500. Library preparation attached unique molecular identifiers to individual cDNA molecules for quantitative, reproducible TCR counting. Each blood RNA sample was used to sequence both TCR alpha and TCR beta chains. In the paper's pipeline: The median number of TCRs per sample was approximately 98,000, ranging from 23,224 to 690,600. V, J and CDR3 annotation of the TCR reads was performed with the Decombinator software suite. Every sample was subsampled to the same number of TCRs (28,000) for the PS versus PT1 abundance plots. TCRs were defined as expanded if absent before sensitization and observed at least eight times at the 2-week time point. The public reads were quality trimmed at Q25 with fastp and then assembled into clones with MiXCR by TCRdb, keeping productive beta chains. Records with the same CDR3 protein are collapsed into one entry carrying the most frequent genes and DNA. None of the V and J calls come from the authors' own analysis; TCRdb made them. This sample lists approximately 90,000 distinct CDR3 sequences; over 9.5% were detected once. 2% to 2.5% of the sample belongs to the ten largest clones.

The specimen was whole blood, collected in connection with sensitization to the hapten diphenylcyclopropenone (DPC). The source of this sequence is a man aged 35 to 55 with alopecia areata. Some clones in this sample may be carry-over from other donors' samples. The V gene is TRBV7-8 and the J gene is TRBJ1-5; 9 bases in the junction line up with TRBD1. Here the CDR3 is given as CASSGSRTGDQPQHF. The bases read TGTGCCAGCAGCGGCTCGAGGACAGGGGATCAGCCCCAGCATTTT.